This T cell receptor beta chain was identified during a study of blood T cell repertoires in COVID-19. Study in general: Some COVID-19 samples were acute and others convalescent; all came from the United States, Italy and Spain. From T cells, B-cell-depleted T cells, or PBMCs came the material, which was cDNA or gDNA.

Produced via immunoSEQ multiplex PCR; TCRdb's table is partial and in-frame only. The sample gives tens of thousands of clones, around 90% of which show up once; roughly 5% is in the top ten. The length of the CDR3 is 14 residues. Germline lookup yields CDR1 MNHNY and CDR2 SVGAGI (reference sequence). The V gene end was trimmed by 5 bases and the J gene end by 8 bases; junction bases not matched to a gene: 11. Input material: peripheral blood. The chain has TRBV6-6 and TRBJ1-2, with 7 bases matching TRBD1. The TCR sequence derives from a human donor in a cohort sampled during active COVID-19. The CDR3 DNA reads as TGTGCCAGCAGTCCGATCGACAGGGTGGGCGGCTACACCTTC. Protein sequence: CASSPIDRVGGYTF.